This is a list of T cell receptor beta chains from one sample in a study of blood T cells in healthy people across ages. TCRdb redid the calling of the 5' RACE reads with MiXCR, one entry per CDR3 protein. The sample lists around 940,000 distinct CDR3 sequences, roughly half occurring once. What was sequenced was blood. These receptors were taken from a woman aged 60-70 years in good health. The CDR3 runs from the conserved cysteine through the conserved F or W. Fields, in order: J gene, clone size, V gene, D gene, CDR3 DNA, CDR3 protein. D genes are given only for firm matches. Clone sizes are given selectively: once, few, many, or a class where the clone is expanded.

J: TRBJ1-4
size: .
V: TRBV30
D: .
DNA: TGTGCCTGGAGTTTGGGGGCCCCTAATGAAAAACTGTTTTTT
CDR3: CAWSLGAPNEKLFF

J: TRBJ2-5
size: .
V: TRBV9
D: .
DNA: TGTGCCAGCAGCGCAAACCCGATGCAGGTCCGTGGGGAGACCCAGTACTTC
CDR3: CASSANPMQVRGETQYF

J: TRBJ2-7
size: .
V: TRBV4-2
D: TRBD2
DNA: TGTGCCAGCAGCCAAGATCCTAGCGGAATCTACGAGCAGTACTTC
CDR3: CASSQDPSGIYEQYF

J: TRBJ1-1
size: .
V: TRBV7-8
D: .
DNA: TGTGCCAGCACCACGAATACAGGGAACACTGAAGCTTTCTTT
CDR3: CASTTNTGNTEAFF

J: TRBJ2-1
size: .
V: TRBV14
D: .
DNA: TGTGCCAGCAGCCAAGGGCTGACGGGAACACAGTTCTTC
CDR3: CASSQGLTGTQFF

J: TRBJ2-5
size: few
V: TRBV6-2/TRBV6-3
D: .
DNA: TGTGCCAGCAGGAAGACCTCTGAAGAGACCCAGTACTTC
CDR3: CASRKTSEETQYF

J: TRBJ1-5
size: few
V: TRBV6-5
D: TRBD1
DNA: TGTGCCAGCGCACCACAGGGGGGAAATCAGCCCCAGCATTTT
CDR3: CASAPQGGNQPQHF

J: TRBJ2-5
size: .
V: TRBV24-1
D: .
DNA: TGTGCCACCAGTGATTATCAGGGGTCGGGTAGAGAGACCCAGTACTTC
CDR3: CATSDYQGSGRETQYF

J: TRBJ2-7
size: .
V: TRBV27
D: .
DNA: TGTGCCAGCAGTTTAGGTCCAGAAACCTACGAGCAGTACTTC
CDR3: CASSLGPETYEQYF

J: TRBJ1-5
size: once
V: TRBV20-1
D: .
DNA: TGCAGTGCTAATGAAGTAAGCAATCAGCCCCAGCATTTT
CDR3: CSANEVSNQPQHF

J: TRBJ2-3
size: few
V: TRBV28
D: .
DNA: TGTGCCAGCAGTGCGTACCCGCAGTATTTT
CDR3: CASSAYPQYF

J: TRBJ2-7
size: .
V: TRBV12-3/TRBV12-4
D: TRBD2
DNA: TGTGCCAGCAGCTACTCACTTAGCGGGACCCCCTACAATGAGCAGTACTTC
CDR3: CASSYSLSGTPYNEQYF

J: TRBJ2-3
size: .
V: TRBV7-9
D: TRBD2
DNA: TGTGCCAGCAGCCCACGGGGGGGGAGACATACAGATACGCAGTATTTT
CDR3: CASSPRGGRHTDTQYF

J: TRBJ2-7
size: .
V: TRBV7-9
D: TRBD2
DNA: TGTGCCAGCAGCATGGGACTAGCGGGCCAAACCTACGAGCAGTACTTC
CDR3: CASSMGLAGQTYEQYF